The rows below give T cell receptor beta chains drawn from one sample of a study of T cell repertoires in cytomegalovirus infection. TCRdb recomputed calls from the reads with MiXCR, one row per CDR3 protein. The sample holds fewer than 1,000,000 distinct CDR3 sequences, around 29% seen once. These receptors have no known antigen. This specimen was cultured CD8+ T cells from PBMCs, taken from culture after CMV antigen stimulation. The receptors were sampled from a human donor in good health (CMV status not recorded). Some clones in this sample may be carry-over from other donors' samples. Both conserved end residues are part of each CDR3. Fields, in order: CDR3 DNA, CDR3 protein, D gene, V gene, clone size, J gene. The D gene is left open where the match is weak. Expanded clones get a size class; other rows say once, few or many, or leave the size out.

cdr3_nt: TGTGCCAGCAGTCCACTCCAGGTGTTAGATGAAAAACTGTTTTTT
cdr3_aa: CASSPLQVLDEKLFF
d_call: -
v_call: TRBV28
clone_size: -
j_call: TRBJ1-4

cdr3_nt: TGTGCCAGCAGCCAGACTAGGCCAGATACGCAGTATTTT
cdr3_aa: CASSQTRPDTQYF
d_call: -
v_call: TRBV7-6
clone_size: few
j_call: TRBJ2-3

cdr3_nt: TGTGCCAGCAGCTTCGGGAATCGGGGAGACAATGAGCAGTTCTTC
cdr3_aa: CASSFGNRGDNEQFF
d_call: -
v_call: TRBV12-3/TRBV12-4
clone_size: few
j_call: TRBJ2-1

cdr3_nt: TGTGCCAGCAGCATCCGGGACAGGGATGGCTACACCTTC
cdr3_aa: CASSIRDRDGYTF
d_call: TRBD1
v_call: TRBV9
clone_size: -
j_call: TRBJ1-2

cdr3_nt: TGTGCCAGCACCCAAGAGTGGGGCTACAATGAGCAGTTCTTC
cdr3_aa: CASTQEWGYNEQFF
d_call: -
v_call: TRBV27
clone_size: few
j_call: TRBJ2-1

cdr3_nt: TGCGCCAGCAGCGAGAGACGGGACAATCAGCCCCAGCATTTT
cdr3_aa: CASSERRDNQPQHF
d_call: -
v_call: TRBV4-1
clone_size: many
j_call: TRBJ1-5

cdr3_nt: TGTGCCAGCAGCTTCCCCCTGACAGGGGCAATCTCTGGGGCCAACGTCCTGACTTTC
cdr3_aa: CASSFPLTGAISGANVLTF
d_call: TRBD1
v_call: TRBV9
clone_size: few
j_call: TRBJ2-6

cdr3_nt: TGTGCCAGCAGTTTCGCGGGGACAGCTTTACGAAAACTGTTTTTT
cdr3_aa: CASSFAGTALRKLFF
d_call: TRBD1
v_call: TRBV12-3/TRBV12-4
clone_size: -
j_call: TRBJ1-4

cdr3_nt: TGTGCCAGCAGCTTAGCGGCTTACCCGGACCGGAACACTGAAGCTTTCTTT
cdr3_aa: CASSLAAYPDRNTEAFF
d_call: -
v_call: TRBV7-6
clone_size: -
j_call: TRBJ1-1

cdr3_nt: TGTGCCAGCAGGAATCCATGGGACACTGAAGCTTTCTTT
cdr3_aa: CASRNPWDTEAFF
d_call: -
v_call: TRBV27
clone_size: few
j_call: TRBJ1-1

cdr3_nt: TGTGCCAGCAGGACAGGGGAGGTAACCGGGGAGCTGTTTTTT
cdr3_aa: CASRTGEVTGELFF
d_call: TRBD1
v_call: TRBV7-6
clone_size: -
j_call: TRBJ2-2

cdr3_nt: TGTGTCACCGGGGGGGGAGGCTACACCGGGGAGCTGTTTTTT
cdr3_aa: CVTGGGGYTGELFF
d_call: TRBD2
v_call: TRBV24-1
clone_size: -
j_call: TRBJ2-2